The 4 T cell receptor beta chains presented below share a single source sample, sequenced in a study of T cell responses to AZD1222 COVID-19 vaccine (dated by TCRdb to the early 2020s). Libraries were constructed by the immunoSEQ multiplex PCR assay. TCRdb provides this immuneACCESS table in a form limited to in-frame rearrangements. Some clones are lacking; in checked studies, under half of them reflect an unresolved V gene, and why the rest are absent is not known. This sample has 120,000 or so clones in its table, and roughly 89% of those were observed once. Nearly 4.5% of the sample lies in the top ten. The time point tag for this specimen amounts to: baseline before first vaccination. The specimen was peripheral blood, collected on day 0 of AZD1222 vaccination. The receptors here all came from an adult in good health.

J is TRBJ1-6 and V is TRBV2; 8 positions match TRBD1. The CDR3 is made up of 14 amino acids. J gave up 9 bases and V 3 bases, and 4 bases lay outside the gene matches. Germline assignment: CDR1 SNHLY and CDR2 FYNNEI. The CDR3 DNA follows: TGTGCCAGCAGTGAGCAGGGGGCAGTTTCACCCCTCCACTTT. Translating gives CASSEQGAVSPLHF. The full variable domain, rest sourced from reference TRBV2 and TRBJ1-6, is EPEVTQTPSHQVTQMGQEVILRCVPISNHLYFYWYRQILGQKVEFLVSFYNNEISEKSEIFDDQFSVERPDGSNFTLKIRSTKLEDSAMYFCASSEQGAVSPLHFGNGTRLTVT.

The chain couples TRBV6-4 to TRBJ1-2, with 8 positions matching TRBD1. The CDR3 is 14 amino acids. Germline V gene lookup returns CDR1 MRHNA and CDR2 SNTAGT. Trimming cost V 5 bases and J 4 bases; bases outside gene matches: 6. CDR3 nucleotide sequence: TGTGCCAGCAGTCCAGGGACAGGTTTCTATGGCTACACCTTC. The encoded protein is CASSPGTGFYGYTF.

V and J are TRBV12-3 or TRBV12-4 and TRBJ1-5; no firm D call. This CDR3 region has 13 residues. V gave up 6 bases and J gave up 2 bases, with 8 bases separating them. Written as DNA, the CDR3 is TGTGCCAGCAGCAAAGACGGCAATCAGCCCCAGCATTTT. Its translation: CASSKDGNQPQHF.

The chain has TRBV9 and TRBJ1-6, with D tentatively TRBD1 (5 bases). V gave up 4 bases and J gave up 5 bases, with 19 bases separating them. This CDR3 is 17 amino acids long. Germline V lookup: CDR1 SGDLS, CDR2 YYNGEE. The CDR3 region has the DNA TGTGCCAGCAGCAGCTTGGGGGAGGGGCCAAATAATTCACCCCTCCACTTT. As protein: CASSSLGEGPNNSPLHF.